This T cell receptor beta chain was documented in a study of metastatic and nonmetastatic thyroid tumors. Study details: Repertoires were compared across blood and tumor or nodule tissue from malignant and benign thyroid patients. Study findings and constraints: According to reports, the diversity of TCR beta was significantly higher in malignant thyroid tumors than in benign nodules, and this held in both blood and tumor samples.

As to this clone: Its specificity is unknown. The junction departs from germline at one end; a sequencing error may be responsible. This CDR3 is also generated by other DNA sequences in the sample.

TCRdb re-called the PCR reads with MiXCR. The data contain 25,000 to 30,000 clones, more than 12% of them singletons. Every patient underwent thyroid surgery untreated. What was sequenced was blood. The sequence was obtained from a female donor with papillary thyroid cancer or a benign thyroid nodule (not recorded which). Some clones in this sample may be carry-over from other donors' samples.

The DNA of the CDR3 is TGTGCCAGCAGTTTGCAGAGCTCCTACGAGCAGTATTTC. It is translated as CASSLQSSYEQYF. The chain has TRBV27 and TRBJ2-7, with D hard to call. The CDR3 extends over 13 amino acids. The germline gives CDR1 MNHEY, CDR2 SMNVEV (reference sequence).